In this sample, the clone carrying this TCR beta chain turned up a few times. V shed 2 bases, J shed 4 bases, and the junction held 5 bases outside the gene matches. Germline CDR1 and CDR2: SGHRS and YFSETQ. This CDR3 comprises 15 residues. TCRdb redid the calling of the RT-PCR reads with MiXCR, one entry per CDR3 protein. The sample lists 400,000 to 500,000 distinct CDR3 sequences; 16% were seen once. The sample is drawn from a study of patients and donors after allogeneic stem cell transplantation. The chain carries TRBV5-1 and TRBJ2-5; 10 positions match TRBD1. The TCR comes from a human donor who was either an allogeneic HSCT recipient or a stem cell or donor lymphocyte infusion donor (not recorded which). It is not recorded whose cells these are; they may come from a transplant donor. Source material: blood, either unsorted or a sorted T cell fraction (not recorded which). CDR3 protein: CASSFWTGGGETQYF. For the CDR3, the DNA is TGCGCCAGCAGCTTCTGGACAGGGGGGGGAGAGACCCAGTACTTC. Combining the CDR3 with reference TRBV5-1 and TRBJ2-5 gives the whole variable domain KAGVTQTPRYLIKTRGQQVTLSCSPISGHRSVSWYQQTPGQGLQFLFEYFSETQRNKGNFPGRFSGRQFSNSRSEMNVSTLELGDSALYLCASSFWTGGGETQYFGPGTRLLVL.